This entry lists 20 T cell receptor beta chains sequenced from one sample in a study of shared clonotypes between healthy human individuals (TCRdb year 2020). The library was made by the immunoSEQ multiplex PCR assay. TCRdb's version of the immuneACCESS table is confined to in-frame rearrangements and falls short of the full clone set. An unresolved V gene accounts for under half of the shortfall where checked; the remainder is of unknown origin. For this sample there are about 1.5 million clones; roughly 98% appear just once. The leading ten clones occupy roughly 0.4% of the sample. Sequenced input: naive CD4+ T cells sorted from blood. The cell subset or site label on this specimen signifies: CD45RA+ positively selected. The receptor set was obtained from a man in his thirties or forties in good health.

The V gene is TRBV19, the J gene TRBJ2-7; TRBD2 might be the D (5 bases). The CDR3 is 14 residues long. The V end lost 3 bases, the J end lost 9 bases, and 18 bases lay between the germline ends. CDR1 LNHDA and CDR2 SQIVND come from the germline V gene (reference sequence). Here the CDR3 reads CASSILGDATVQYF. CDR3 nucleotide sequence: TGTGCCAGTAGTATCCTGGGAGACGCTACGGTGCAGTACTTC.

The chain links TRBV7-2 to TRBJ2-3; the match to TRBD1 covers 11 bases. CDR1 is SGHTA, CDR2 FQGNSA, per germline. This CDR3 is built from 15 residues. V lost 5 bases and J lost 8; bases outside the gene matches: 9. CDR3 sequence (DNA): TGTGCCAGCAGCCTGCGGACAGGGGGCGGGAGTACGCAGTATTTT. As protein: CASSLRTGGGSTQYF.

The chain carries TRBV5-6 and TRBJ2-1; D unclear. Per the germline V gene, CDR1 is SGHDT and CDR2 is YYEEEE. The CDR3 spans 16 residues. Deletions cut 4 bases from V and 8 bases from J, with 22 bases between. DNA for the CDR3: TGTGCCAGCAGCCTATCCGGGTCCTACCCCCAATATGAGCAGTTCTTC. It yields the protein CASSLSGSYPQYEQFF.

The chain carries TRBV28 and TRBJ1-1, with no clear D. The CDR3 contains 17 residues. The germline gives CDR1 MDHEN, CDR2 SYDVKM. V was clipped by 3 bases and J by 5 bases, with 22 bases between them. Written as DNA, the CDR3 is TGTGCCAGCAGTTTGACTGGGGTGGGGTTGATTGGAACTGAAGCTTTCTTT. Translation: CASSLTGVGLIGTEAFF.

This CDR3 reads CASSPFRGNEKLFF. As DNA, the CDR3 is TGTGCCAGCAGTCCCTTTAGGGGTAATGAAAAACTGTTTTTT. The J gene is TRBJ1-4, the V gene TRBV27; perhaps TRBD1 as D (5 bases). From germline, CDR1 is MNHEY and CDR2 SMNVEV (reference sequence). CDR3 length: 14 residues. The V gene lost 5 bases and the J gene lost 4 bases, with 11 bases spanning the gap.

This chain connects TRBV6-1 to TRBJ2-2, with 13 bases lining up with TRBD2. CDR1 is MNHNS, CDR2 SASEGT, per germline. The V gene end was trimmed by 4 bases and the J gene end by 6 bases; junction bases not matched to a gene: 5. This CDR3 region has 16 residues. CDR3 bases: TGTGCCAGCAGTGGAACTAGCGGGAGGGCCGCCGGGGAGCTGTTTTTT. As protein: CASSGTSGRAAGELFF.

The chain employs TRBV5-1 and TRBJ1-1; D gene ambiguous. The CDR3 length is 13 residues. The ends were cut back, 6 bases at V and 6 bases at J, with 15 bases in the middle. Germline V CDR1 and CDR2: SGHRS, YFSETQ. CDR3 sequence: CASTLGVKAEAFF. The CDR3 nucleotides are TGCGCCAGCACCCTCGGGGTTAAGGCTGAAGCTTTCTTT.

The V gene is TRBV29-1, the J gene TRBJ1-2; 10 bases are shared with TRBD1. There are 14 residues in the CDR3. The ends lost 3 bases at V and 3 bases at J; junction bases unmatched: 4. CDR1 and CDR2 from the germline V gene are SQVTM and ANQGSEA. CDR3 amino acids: CSVEGGQGHYGYTF. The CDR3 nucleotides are TGCAGCGTTGAGGGGGGACAGGGGCACTATGGCTACACCTTC.

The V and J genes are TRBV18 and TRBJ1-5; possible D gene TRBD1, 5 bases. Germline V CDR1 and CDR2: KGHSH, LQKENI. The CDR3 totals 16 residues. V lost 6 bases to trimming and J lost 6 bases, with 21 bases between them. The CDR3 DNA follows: TGTGCCAGCTCCGCCGTCACCGGGACCCAAGGTCAGCCCCAGCATTTT. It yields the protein CASSAVTGTQGQPQHF. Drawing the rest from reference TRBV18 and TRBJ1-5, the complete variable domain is NAGVMQNPRHLVRRRGQEARLRCSPMKGHSHVYWYRQLPEEGLKFMVYLQKENIIDESGMPKERFSAEFPKEGPSILRIQQVVRGDSAAYFCASSAVTGTQGQPQHFGDGTRLSIL.

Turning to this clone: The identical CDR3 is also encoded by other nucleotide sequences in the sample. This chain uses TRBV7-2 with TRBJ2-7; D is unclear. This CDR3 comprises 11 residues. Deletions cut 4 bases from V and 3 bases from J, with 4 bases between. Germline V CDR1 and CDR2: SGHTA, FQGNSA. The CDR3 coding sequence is TGTGCCAGCAGCTCAAACTACGAGCAGTACTTC. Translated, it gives CASSSNYEQYF.

CDR3: CASSLETEQFF. The CDR3 bases are TGTGCCAGCAGTTTAGAGACAGAGCAGTTCTTC. The J gene is TRBJ2-1, the V gene TRBV28, with D unclear. V lost 2 bases to trimming and J lost 10 bases, with 6 bases between them. The CDR3 length is 11 residues. Germline loops: CDR1 MDHEN, CDR2 SYDVKM. The whole variable domain, filled in from reference TRBV28 and TRBJ2-1, reads DVKVTQSSRYLVKRTGEKVFLECVQDMDHENMFWYRQDPGLGLRLIYFSYDVKMKEKGDIPEGYSVSREKKERFSLILESASTNQTSMYLCASSLETEQFFGPGTRLTVL.

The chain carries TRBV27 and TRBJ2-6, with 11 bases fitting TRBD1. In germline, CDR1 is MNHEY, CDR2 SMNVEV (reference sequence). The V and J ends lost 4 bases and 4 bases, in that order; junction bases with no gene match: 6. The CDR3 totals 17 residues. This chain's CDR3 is CASSSRDRGLGANVLTF. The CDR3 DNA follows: TGTGCCAGCAGTTCCCGGGACAGGGGGTTAGGGGCCAACGTCCTGACTTTC. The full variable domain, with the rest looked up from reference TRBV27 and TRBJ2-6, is EAQVTQNPRYLITVTGKKLTVTCSQNMNHEYMSWYRQDPGLGLRQIYYSMNVEVTDKGDVPEGYKVSRKEKRNFPLILESPSPNQTSLYFCASSSRDRGLGANVLTFGAGSRLTVL.

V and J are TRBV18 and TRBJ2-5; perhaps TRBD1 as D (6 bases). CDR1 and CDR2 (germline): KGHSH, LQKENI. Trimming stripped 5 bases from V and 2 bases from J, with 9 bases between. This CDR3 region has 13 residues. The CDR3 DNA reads TGTGCCAGCTCAAGACAGGTACAAGAGACCCAGTACTTC. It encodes CASSRQVQETQYF.

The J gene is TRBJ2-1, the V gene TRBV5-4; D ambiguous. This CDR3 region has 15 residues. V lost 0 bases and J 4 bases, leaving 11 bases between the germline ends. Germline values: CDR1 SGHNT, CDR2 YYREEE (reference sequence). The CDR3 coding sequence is TGTGCCAGCAGCTTGGCCCCCCAACATTACAATGAGCAGTTCTTC. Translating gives CASSLAPQHYNEQFF. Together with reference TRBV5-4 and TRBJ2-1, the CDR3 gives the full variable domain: ETGVTQSPTHLIKTRGQQVTLRCSSQSGHNTVSWYQQALGQGPQFIFQYYREEENGRGNFPPRFSGLQFPNYSSELNVNALELDDSALYLCASSLAPQHYNEQFFGPGTRLTVL.

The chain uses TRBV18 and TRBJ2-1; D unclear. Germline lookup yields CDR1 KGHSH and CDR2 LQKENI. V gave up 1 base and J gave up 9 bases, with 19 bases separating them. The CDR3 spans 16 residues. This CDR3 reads CASSPLGIPSTAEQFF. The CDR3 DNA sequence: TGTGCCAGCTCACCACTAGGGATCCCCTCCACCGCTGAGCAGTTCTTC.

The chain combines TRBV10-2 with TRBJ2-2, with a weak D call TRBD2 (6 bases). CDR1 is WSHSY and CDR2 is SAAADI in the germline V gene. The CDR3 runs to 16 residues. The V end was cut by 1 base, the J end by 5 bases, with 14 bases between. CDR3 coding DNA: TGCGCCAGCAGTGAGTGGCGGGACCCGGGGACCGGGGAGCTGTTTTTT. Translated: CASSEWRDPGTGELFF.

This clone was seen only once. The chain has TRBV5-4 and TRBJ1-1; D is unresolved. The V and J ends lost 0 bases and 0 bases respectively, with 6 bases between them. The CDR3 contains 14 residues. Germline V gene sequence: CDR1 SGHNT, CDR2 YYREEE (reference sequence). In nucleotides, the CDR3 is TGTGCCAGCAGCTTGGGTAACATGAACACTGAAGCTTTCTTT. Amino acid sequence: CASSLGNMNTEAFF.

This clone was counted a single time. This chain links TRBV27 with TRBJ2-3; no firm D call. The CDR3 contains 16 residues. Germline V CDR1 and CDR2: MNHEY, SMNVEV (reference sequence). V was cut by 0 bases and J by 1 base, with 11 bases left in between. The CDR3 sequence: CASSLSVPRGTDTQYF. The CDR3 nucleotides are TGTGCCAGCAGTTTATCCGTTCCAAGGGGCACAGATACGCAGTATTTT.

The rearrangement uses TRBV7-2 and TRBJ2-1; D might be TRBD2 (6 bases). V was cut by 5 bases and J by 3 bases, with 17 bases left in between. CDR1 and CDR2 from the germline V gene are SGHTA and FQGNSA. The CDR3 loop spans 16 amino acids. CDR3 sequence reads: CASSREGLTIYNEQFF. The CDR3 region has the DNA TGTGCCAGCAGCCGCGAGGGACTGACAATCTACAATGAGCAGTTCTTC.

The CDR3 DNA reads as TGTGCCAGCAGCGTAACAGGGGCACCAGATACGCAGTATTTT. This encodes CASSVTGAPDTQYF. J is TRBJ2-3 and V is TRBV11-2, with 7 bases identical to TRBD1. V trimming: 5 bases; J trimming: 4 bases; junction bases outside the gene matches: 6. The length of the CDR3 is 14 residues. The V gene's germline CDR1 is SGHAT and CDR2 FQNNGV.